This TCR beta chain stems from a study of blood T cell repertoires in COVID-19. TCRdb's copy holds only in-frame clones and misses some; the assay was immunoSEQ multiplex PCR. The sample comprises around 42,000 clones, about four fifths of which are singletons, and 35% to 45% rests with the top ten. This clonotype was obtained from an elderly man with active or convalescent COVID-19. The sequenced material came from peripheral blood.

This CDR3 is CASSARSSGANVLTF. In DNA, the CDR3 is TGTGCCAGCAGTGCCCGTAGCTCTGGGGCCAACGTCCTGACTTTC. The chain has TRBV2 and TRBJ2-6; D not certain. V was shortened by 4 bases and J by 0 bases, with 7 bases between the two germline ends. The CDR3 runs 15 residues. Per germline, CDR1 SNHLY and CDR2 FYNNEI.